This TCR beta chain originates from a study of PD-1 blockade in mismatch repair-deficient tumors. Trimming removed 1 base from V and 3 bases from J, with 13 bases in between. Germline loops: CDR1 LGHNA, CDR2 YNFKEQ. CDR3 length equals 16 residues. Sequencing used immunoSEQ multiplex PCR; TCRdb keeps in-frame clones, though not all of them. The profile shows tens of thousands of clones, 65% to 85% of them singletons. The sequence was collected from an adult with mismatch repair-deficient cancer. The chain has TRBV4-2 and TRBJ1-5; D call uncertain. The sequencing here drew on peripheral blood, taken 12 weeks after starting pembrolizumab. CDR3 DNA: TGTGCCAGCAGCCAAGGTAAAGGGTGGGTCAATCAGCCCCAGCATTTT. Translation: CASSQGKGWVNQPQHF.